These 8 T cell receptor beta chains were sequenced from one sample in a study of T-cell reconstitution after alpha-beta-depleted transplantation in children. Preparation of the TCRbeta library involved a method that used unique molecular identifiers. TCRdb re-called the PCR reads through MiXCR, storing one row per CDR3 protein. The sample shows fewer than 550,000 distinct CDR3 sequences, 16% of them seen only once. Material: PBMCs, mostly from graft donor cells, obtained 360 days after TCRalphabeta/CD19-depleted stem cell transplant. These receptor sequences come from a boy under two years old who had a stem cell transplant for Wiskott-Aldrich syndrome, so the T cells may come from the graft donor.

This clonotype has a handful of counts. This chain joins TRBV15 and TRBJ2-2; a weak D match, TRBD1 (7 bases). With 1 base removed from V and 5 bases from J, the gap between germline ends came to 8 bases. The CDR3 has 14 amino acids. Germline lookup yields CDR1 LNHNV and CDR2 YYDKDF (reference sequence). CDR3 sequence (DNA): TGTGCCACCAGCAGAGCAGGGGGGACCGGGGAGCTGTTTTTT. It yields the protein CATSRAGGTGELFF.

This chain uses TRBV7-8 with TRBJ2-1; the match to TRBD2 covers 9 bases. CDR1 is SGHVS, CDR2 FQNEAQ, per germline. The CDR3 has 14 amino acids. The ends lost 4 bases at V and 5 bases at J; junction bases unmatched: 3. The CDR3 DNA reads as TGTGCCAGCAGCTCCTTAGCGGGGGACAATGAGCAGTTCTTC. Encoded protein: CASSSLAGDNEQFF. The variable domain in full, with the rest retrieved from reference TRBV7-8 and TRBJ2-1, is GAGVSQSPRYKVAKRGQDVALRCDPISGHVSLFWYQQALGQGPEFLTYFQNEAQLDKSGLPSDRFFAERPEGSVSTLKIQRTQQEDSAVYLCASSSLAGDNEQFFGPGTRLTVL.

This clonotype was recorded a few times. The V call is TRBV12-3 or TRBV12-4, the J call TRBJ1-2; unclear D gene. Trimming took 0 bases from V and 4 from J, leaving 12 bases between them. There are 15 residues in the CDR3. The CDR3 here is CASSLAPQPSYGYTF. The DNA for the CDR3 is TGTGCCAGCAGTTTAGCGCCACAGCCTTCCTATGGCTACACCTTC.

This clonotype was detected many times. The chain is built from TRBV5-1 and TRBJ2-1; D may be TRBD1 (6 bases). The V and J ends lost 4 bases and 5 bases respectively, with 19 bases between them. The CDR3 runs 16 residues. Germline lookup yields CDR1 SGHRS and CDR2 YFSETQ. The CDR3 coding sequence is TGCGCCAGCAGCCCCAATTCGCCCCGGGACAACAATGAGCAGTTCTTC. Its translation: CASSPNSPRDNNEQFF.

This clonotype was found a few times. V usage is TRBV12-3 or TRBV12-4 and J usage is TRBJ2-3; 7 bases agree with TRBD2. V lost 4 bases, J lost 0 bases, and 4 bases stayed unmatched. The CDR3 totals 15 residues. Written as DNA, the CDR3 is TGTGCCAGCAGTTCCAAGCGGGGCAGCACAGATACGCAGTATTTT. This sequence encodes CASSSKRGSTDTQYF.

This clonotype appeared many times. CDR3 protein: CAISDLSWGEQFF. CDR3 bases: TGTGCCATCAGTGACCTATCATGGGGTGAGCAGTTCTTC. The rearrangement joins TRBV10-3 to TRBJ2-1; D uncertain. The CDR3 consists of 13 residues. The V end lost 3 bases, the J end lost 9 bases, and 12 bases lay between the germline ends. Germline V gives CDR1 ENHRY, CDR2 SYGVKD.

This chain links TRBV12-3 or TRBV12-4 with TRBJ2-7; TRBD2 matches 10 bases. CDR3 length equals 17 residues. V shed 3 bases and J 0 bases; nucleotides not matched to a gene: 8. CDR3 sequence: CASSFRSSGGYSYEQYF. In DNA form, the CDR3 reads TGTGCCAGCAGTTTCCGTTCTAGCGGGGGCTACTCCTACGAGCAGTACTTC.

This rearrangement joins TRBV4-1 to TRBJ2-5, with 11 positions matching TRBD1. The CDR3 runs to 17 residues. V was pared by 1 base and J by 5 bases, with 9 bases of the junction left unmatched. Germline V gene data show CDR1 as MGHRA and CDR2 as YSYEKL. CDR3 in DNA: TGCGCCAGCAGCCAAGCGGGGGGGACAGGGGGAAGGGAGACCCAGTACTTC. This gives the protein CASSQAGGTGGRETQYF.